Below are 17 T cell receptor beta chains sequenced from a single sample in a study of shared clonotypes between healthy human individuals. Profiling relied on immunoSEQ multiplex PCR, and the TCRdb table lists in-frame clones only, not all of them. This table has approximately 1.5 million clones, 95% to 99% appearing once. The material sequenced was naive CD4+ T cells sorted from blood. Subset here: CD45RA+ positively selected. The source is a young man in good health.

This clone showed up just once. Other DNA sequences from this sample encode an identical CDR3 as well. The genes are TRBV18 and TRBJ2-7; 8 nucleotides align to TRBD2. The junction had 1 base not matched to a gene; V was cut back by 3 bases and J by 3 bases. CDR3 length: 13 residues. Germline V CDR1 and CDR2: KGHSH, LQKENI. The CDR3 DNA reads as TGTGCCAGCTCACCGAGCGGGAGCTACGAGCAGTACTTC. It is translated as CASSPSGSYEQYF. Full variable domain (rest looked up from reference TRBV18 and TRBJ2-7): NAGVMQNPRHLVRRRGQEARLRCSPMKGHSHVYWYRQLPEEGLKFMVYLQKENIIDESGMPKERFSAEFPKEGPSILRIQQVVRGDSAAYFCASSPSGSYEQYFGPGTRLTVT.

This clone occurred once. V gene TRBV7-6 combines with J gene TRBJ2-3, with 11 bases that match TRBD2. CDR3 length: 16 residues. CDR1 and CDR2 (germline): SGHVS, FNYEAQ. J was trimmed by 2 bases and V by 5 bases; bases with no gene match: 6. CDR3 bases: TGTGCCAGCAGCCCCTTAGCGGGAGGGACCACAGATACGCAGTATTTT. It yields the protein CASSPLAGGTTDTQYF.

The genes are TRBV18 and TRBJ2-5; TRBD1 agrees at 7 bases. Germline lookup yields CDR1 KGHSH and CDR2 LQKENI. The CDR3 totals 15 residues. Germline trimming cut 1 base from V and 5 bases from J; bases unmatched to any gene: 7. This chain's CDR3 is CASSPRQGKGETQYF. In DNA, the CDR3 is TGTGCCAGCTCACCACGACAGGGAAAGGGTGAGACCCAGTACTTC.

The V gene is TRBV9, the J gene TRBJ2-2; D is undetermined. Germline V CDR1 and CDR2: SGDLS, YYNGEE. CDR3 length: 16 amino acids. The V end was cut by 4 bases, the J end by 0 bases, with 13 bases between. The CDR3 bases are TGTGCCAGCAGCCCCCTCTTGGGTACGAACACCGGGGAGCTGTTTTTT. Translation: CASSPLLGTNTGELFF.

The V and J genes are TRBV20-1 and TRBJ2-1; perhaps TRBD1 as D (7 bases). Germline V gives CDR1 DFQATT, CDR2 SNEGSKA (reference sequence). The CDR3 is made up of 11 amino acids. Trimming left V 6 bases short and J 8 bases short, with 11 bases between. CDR3 residues: CSAGRGDEQFF. CDR3 nucleotide sequence: TGCAGTGCCGGCAGGGGGGATGAGCAGTTCTTC.

The V call is TRBV7-6, the J call TRBJ2-7, with 7 bases identical to TRBD1. The CDR3 is made up of 14 amino acids. Trimming took 5 bases from V and 6 from J; bases not matched to a gene: 10. Germline-derived CDR1 and CDR2 are SGHVS and FNYEAQ. The CDR3 protein is CASSRSETGTEQYF. CDR3 in DNA: TGTGCCAGCAGCCGATCGGAGACAGGGACCGAGCAGTACTTC.

CDR3 protein: CASSPIAGGRHEQFF. The DNA for the CDR3 is TGTGCCAGCAGCCCAATAGCGGGAGGGCGGCATGAGCAGTTCTTC. This chain uses TRBV11-3 with TRBJ2-1; TRBD2 matches 11 bases. Germline lookup yields CDR1 SGHNT and CDR2 YENEEA. V was pared by 5 bases and J by 8 bases, with 8 bases of the junction left unmatched. This CDR3 is built from 15 residues.

V and J are TRBV14 and TRBJ2-1; tentatively, D is TRBD2 (6 bases). The CDR3 loop spans 16 amino acids. Germline CDR1 is SGHDN and CDR2 is FVKESK. The V end lost 4 bases, the J end lost 0 bases, and 13 bases lay between the germline ends. CDR3 sequence: CASSRLDGSSYNEQFF. The DNA for the CDR3 is TGTGCCAGCAGCCGGTTGGACGGGAGCTCCTACAATGAGCAGTTCTTC.

This rearrangement joins TRBV6-1 to TRBJ2-5; D might be TRBD2 (5 bases). Germline assignment: CDR1 MNHNS and CDR2 SASEGT. Trimming took off 0 bases at V and 3 bases at J, with 17 bases between the two ends. This CDR3 is 17 amino acids long. In DNA form, the CDR3 reads TGTGCCAGCAGTGAAGCACCGACTACACTATACAAAGAGACCCAGTACTTC. Translated: CASSEAPTTLYKETQYF.

Details on this clone: One end of the junction does not line up with germline, which may come from a read error. This chain connects TRBV7-7 to TRBJ1-3; D is ambiguous. CDR3 length equals 15 residues. Germline V gene sequence: CDR1 SSHAT, CDR2 FNYEAQ (reference sequence). The CDR3 region is CASSLGVGPGNTIYF. The CDR3 nucleotides are TGTGCTAGCAGCTTAGGAGTGGGCCCTGGAAACACCATATATTTT.

This chain uses TRBV5-6 with TRBJ1-2; TRBD1 is a possible D gene (6 bases). Per germline, CDR1 SGHDT and CDR2 YYEEEE. Trimming left V 3 bases short and J 5 bases short, with 17 bases between. This CDR3 spans 15 amino acids. CDR3 sequence: CASSSATGALYGYTF. As DNA, the CDR3 is TGTGCCAGCAGCTCCGCGACAGGAGCCCTGTATGGCTACACCTTC.

The chain links TRBV7-3 to TRBJ2-1; 10 bases fit TRBD2. V dropped 6 bases and J dropped 2; count of bases not matched to a gene: 7. This CDR3 region has 16 residues. The germline gives CDR1 SGHTA, CDR2 FQGTGA. The CDR3 here is CASSSSSGSPYNEQFF. In DNA, the CDR3 is TGTGCCAGCAGTTCTTCTAGCGGGAGTCCCTACAATGAGCAGTTCTTC.

This clone was seen just once. J is TRBJ1-1 and V is TRBV2, with D possibly being TRBD1 (6 bases). Looked up from germline, CDR1 is SNHLY and CDR2 is FYNNEI. Trimming left V 7 bases short and J 1 base short, with 13 bases between. There are 14 residues in the CDR3. CDR3 in amino acids: CASTTQGSNTEAFF. DNA of the CDR3: TGTGCCAGCACTACTCAGGGGTCGAACACTGAAGCTTTCTTT.

V gene TRBV7-2 combines with J gene TRBJ2-1; 9 bases are a match to TRBD2. The CDR3 spans 13 residues. Germline lookup yields CDR1 SGHTA and CDR2 FQGNSA. Trimming took 1 base from V and 15 from J; bases not matched to a gene: 7. CDR3 coding DNA: TGTGCCAGCAGCTTAGTGGGGACTAGCCAGGTGTTCTTC. It yields the protein CASSLVGTSQVFF.

In this sample, this clone turned up once. The chain uses TRBV6-5 and TRBJ2-7; maybe TRBD1 (6 bases). Germline V CDR1 and CDR2: MNHEY, SVGAGI. The CDR3 extends over 15 amino acids. With 5 bases removed from V and 6 bases from J, the gap between germline ends came to 20 bases. CDR3 nucleotide sequence: TGTGCCAGCAGTAGGCGCCCCGGGGCCAGGGGCGAGCAGTACTTC. This encodes CASSRRPGARGEQYF.

This rearrangement joins TRBV28 to TRBJ2-3; D gene uncertain. Trimming pared 4 bases from V and 0 bases from J, leaving 5 bases between. Germline values: CDR1 MDHEN, CDR2 SYDVKM. The CDR3 has 13 residues. The CDR3 DNA follows: TGTGCCAGCAGTTCGGCTAGCACAGATACGCAGTATTTT. Protein: CASSSASTDTQYF.

The V and J genes are TRBV6-1 and TRBJ2-1, with 7 positions matching TRBD2. Germline V gene data show CDR1 as MNHNS and CDR2 as SASEGT. V shed 3 bases and J 3 bases; nucleotides not matched to a gene: 11. The CDR3 runs 17 residues. CDR3 amino acids: CASSDAQREARYNEQFF. DNA for the CDR3: TGTGCCAGCAGTGACGCGCAGCGGGAAGCCCGCTACAATGAGCAGTTCTTC.